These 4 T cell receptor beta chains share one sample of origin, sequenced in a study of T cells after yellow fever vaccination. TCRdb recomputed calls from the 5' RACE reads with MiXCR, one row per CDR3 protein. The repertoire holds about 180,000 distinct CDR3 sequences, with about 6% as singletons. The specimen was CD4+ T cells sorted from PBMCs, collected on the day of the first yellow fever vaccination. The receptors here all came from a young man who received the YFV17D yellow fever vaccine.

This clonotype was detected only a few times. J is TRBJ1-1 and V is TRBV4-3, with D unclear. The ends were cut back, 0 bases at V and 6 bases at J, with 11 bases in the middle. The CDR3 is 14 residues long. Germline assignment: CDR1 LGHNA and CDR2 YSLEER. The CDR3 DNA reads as TGCGCCAGCAGCCAAGACAGGAAAGGGCCTGAAGCTTTCTTT. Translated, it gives CASSQDRKGPEAFF.

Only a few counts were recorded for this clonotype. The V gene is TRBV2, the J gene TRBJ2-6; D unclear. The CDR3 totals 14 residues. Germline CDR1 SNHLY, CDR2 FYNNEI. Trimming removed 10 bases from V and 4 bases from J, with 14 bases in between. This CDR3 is CATPRKWGANVLTF. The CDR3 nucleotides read TGTGCCACCCCGAGGAAATGGGGGGCCAACGTCCTGACTTTC.

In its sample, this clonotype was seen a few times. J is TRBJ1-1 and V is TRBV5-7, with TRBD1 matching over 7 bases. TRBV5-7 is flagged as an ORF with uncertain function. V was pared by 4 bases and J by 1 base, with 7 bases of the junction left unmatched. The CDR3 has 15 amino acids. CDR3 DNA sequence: TGTGCCAGCAGCCTAATCGGGACAGAGAACACTGAAGCTTTCTTT. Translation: CASSLIGTENTEAFF.

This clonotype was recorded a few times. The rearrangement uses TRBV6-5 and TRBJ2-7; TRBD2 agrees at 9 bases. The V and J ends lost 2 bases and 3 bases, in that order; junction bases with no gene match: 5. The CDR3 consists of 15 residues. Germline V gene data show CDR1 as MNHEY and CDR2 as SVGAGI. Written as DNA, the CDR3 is TGTGCCAGCAGTTACAAGCCTAGCGGGGACTACGAGCAGTACGTC. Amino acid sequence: CASSYKPSGDYEQYV.